Presented here are 14 T cell receptor beta chains from one specimen sequenced in a study of Ad26.COV2.S vaccination and SARS-CoV-2 variants. This sample's treatment: around 19 received Ad26.COV2.S at low or high dose, single or two shots; roughly 5 received placebo; per-sample allocation not given. Sampling was done on day 63 after the first vaccine or placebo injection. Generated by immunoSEQ multiplex PCR, the TCRdb table keeps only in-frame clones and is missing some. The data show under 300,000 clones, 87% seen once. This specimen was peripheral blood, taken in a trial of Ad26.COV2.S vaccine versus placebo. All receptors derive from a person aged 18-65 years who received the Ad26.COV2.S COVID-19 vaccine or a placebo.

A few counts support this clone. The rearrangement links TRBV4-1 to TRBJ1-1, with 9 bases fitting TRBD1. Per germline, CDR1 MGHRA and CDR2 YSYEKL. Trimming at V came to 3 bases and at J to 3 bases, leaving 2 bases not matched to a gene. CDR3 size: 14 residues. For the CDR3, the DNA is TGCGCCAGCAGCCAGTGGGACAGGGACACTGAAGCTTTCTTT. Translated: CASSQWDRDTEAFF.

This chain links TRBV3-1 (or the pseudogene TRBV3-2) with TRBJ2-1; D is unclear. Trimming pared 4 bases from V and 4 bases from J, leaving 14 bases between. The CDR3 extends over 15 amino acids. From germline, CDR1 is LGHDT and CDR2 YNNKEL (reference sequence). In DNA, the CDR3 is TGTGCCAGCAGCCCGTTCACACAAACATACAATGAGCAGTTCTTC. This gives the protein CASSPFTQTYNEQFF.

The J gene is TRBJ1-3, the V gene TRBV28; D ambiguous. The CDR3 is made up of 11 amino acids. CDR1 MDHEN and CDR2 SYDVKM come from the germline V gene. The V end lost 3 bases, the J end lost 4 bases, and 1 base lay between the germline ends. The CDR3 reads CASSLGNTIYF. For the CDR3, the DNA is TGTGCCAGCAGTTTGGGAAACACCATATATTTT.

The chain has TRBV11-2 and TRBJ1-4; tentative D call: TRBD1 (6 bases). There are 14 residues in the CDR3. Looked up from germline, CDR1 is SGHAT and CDR2 is FQNNGV. Trimming shortened V by 6 bases and J by 7 bases, and 15 bases separated the two germline ends. CDR3 sequence (DNA): TGTGCCAGCAGTCCCCCGGGGGCGCGTGAAAAACTGTTTTTT. Translation gives CASSPPGAREKLFF.

The J gene is TRBJ1-1, the V gene TRBV27; D perhaps matches TRBD1 (5 bases). V dropped 4 bases and J dropped 11 bases, with 20 bases sitting between them. This CDR3 spans 14 amino acids. The V gene's germline CDR1 is MNHEY and CDR2 SMNVEV (reference sequence). The CDR3 sequence is CASSSGTPSGRAFF. In DNA form, the CDR3 reads TGTGCCAGCAGTTCAGGGACCCCCTCAGGTCGGGCTTTCTTT.

This clone is a singleton in its sample. The chain combines TRBV9 with TRBJ2-1, with TRBD2 identical over 7 bases. The CDR3 has 15 amino acids. Germline trimming cut 3 bases from V and 4 bases from J; bases unmatched to any gene: 7. Germline lookup yields CDR1 SGDLS and CDR2 YYNGEE. CDR3 in DNA: TGTGCCAGCAGCGCCGGCGGCGGGGGATACAATGAGCAGTTCTTC. Translating it yields CASSAGGGGYNEQFF.

The genes are TRBV6-6 and TRBJ1-2; D is possibly TRBD1 (6 bases). The V end was cut by 6 bases, the J end by 5 bases, with 13 bases between. Germline V gives CDR1 MNHNY, CDR2 SVGAGI (reference sequence). There are 13 residues in the CDR3. CDR3 in amino acids: CASSPGAGYGYTF. The CDR3, as DNA: TGTGCCAGCAGCCCAGGGGCGGGGTATGGCTACACCTTC.

The gene calls are TRBV2 and TRBJ2-7; D might be TRBD1 (5 bases). V lost 4 bases and J 6 bases, leaving 16 bases between the germline ends. The CDR3 runs to 14 residues. The germline gives CDR1 SNHLY, CDR2 FYNNEI. The CDR3 spells CASSGQGRVSEQYF. The CDR3 DNA reads as TGTGCCAGCAGTGGCCAGGGAAGGGTGAGCGAGCAGTACTTC.

The rearrangement links TRBV28 to TRBJ2-1; no reliable D call. Trimming cost V 4 bases and J 9 bases, with 10 bases left between them. CDR1 is MDHEN, CDR2 SYDVKM, per germline. This CDR3 spans 12 amino acids. For the CDR3, the DNA is TGTGCCAGCAGTTCGACACCTCCTGAGCAGTTCTTC. This gives the protein CASSSTPPEQFF. Looking up the rest from reference TRBV28 and TRBJ2-1 gives the full variable domain: DVKVTQSSRYLVKRTGEKVFLECVQDMDHENMFWYRQDPGLGLRLIYFSYDVKMKEKGDIPEGYSVSREKKERFSLILESASTNQTSMYLCASSSTPPEQFFGPGTRLTVL.

This clone was seen only a few times. This chain links TRBV3-1 (or the pseudogene TRBV3-2) with TRBJ2-5; either TRBD1 or TRBD2 may fit D (5 bases each). Trimming took off 1 base at V and 7 bases at J, with 7 bases between the two ends. CDR1 and CDR2 from the germline V gene are LGHDT and YNNKEL (reference sequence). The CDR3 length is 12 residues. The CDR3 protein is CASSQVGGTQYF. CDR3 sequence (DNA): TGTGCCAGCAGCCAAGTTGGGGGGACCCAGTACTTC.

The rearrangement uses TRBV7-9 and TRBJ2-5, with unresolved D. Trimming cost V 2 bases and J 7 bases, with 14 bases left between them. This CDR3 has 14 residues. The germline V gene encodes CDR1 SEHNR and CDR2 FQNEAQ (reference sequence). The CDR3, as DNA: TGTGCCAGCAGCTTAATAGGAATATCGTGGACCCAGTACTTC. Translation: CASSLIGISWTQYF.

The chain carries TRBV12-3 or TRBV12-4 and TRBJ1-2; D is unclear. The length of the CDR3 is 13 residues. Trimming pared 6 bases from V and 2 bases from J, leaving 10 bases between. CDR3 bases: TGTGCCAGCAGCACGACGGCGAACTATGGCTACACCTTC. Protein: CASSTTANYGYTF.

The chain has TRBV5-1 and TRBJ2-2; 15 bases are a match to TRBD2. The CDR3 length is 18 residues. V lost 4 bases to trimming and J lost 0 bases; unmatched junction nucleotides: 4. Looked up from germline, CDR1 is SGHRS and CDR2 is YFSETQ. For the CDR3, the DNA is TGCGCCAGCAGCCAGGGACTAGCGGGGGGACCGAACACCGGGGAGCTGTTTTTT. Amino acids: CASSQGLAGGPNTGELFF.

This rearrangement joins TRBV7-7 to TRBJ2-1; tentatively, D is TRBD1 or TRBD2 (5 bases each). This CDR3 comprises 16 residues. Looked up from germline, CDR1 is SSHAT and CDR2 is FNYEAQ (reference sequence). The V gene lost 5 bases and the J gene lost 2 bases, with 16 bases spanning the gap. The CDR3 DNA follows: TGTGCCAGCAGCCCCGGTGGGGGTCTTCCCTACAATGAGCAGTTCTTC. Its translation: CASSPGGGLPYNEQFF.